The clone carrying this TCR beta chain was seen only once. Sequenced by immunoSEQ multiplex PCR; TCRdb stores in-frame clones only, minus some. The sample consists of tens of thousands of clones, around three quarters of them appearing once. This entry belongs to a study of blood T cell repertoires in COVID-19. This CDR3 has 11 residues. With 6 bases removed from V and 6 bases from J, the gap between germline ends came to 11 bases. Germline-derived CDR1 and CDR2 are DFQATT and SNEGSKA (reference sequence). Sequenced input: peripheral blood. The chain couples TRBV20-1 to TRBJ1-1, with a tentative D call TRBD1 (6 bases). The receptor's source is an elderly woman with acute or convalescent COVID-19. Written as DNA, the CDR3 is TGCAGTGCGAGGGGGACGCCTGAAGCTTTCTTT. This gives the protein CSARGTPEAFF.